The 7 T cell receptor beta chains reported below all come from one sample, sequenced in a study of CD8+ T cells in alopecia areata. cDNA serving as the sequencing template came from extracted, reverse transcribed RNA. TCRdb's copy holds only in-frame clones and misses some; the assay was immunoSEQ multiplex PCR. The table includes about 270,000 clones, 45% to 70% detected once. Described treatment: oral pan-JAK inhibitor, 5-10 mg twice daily. The material sequenced was CD4+ T cells sorted from blood, taken at approximately week 51, from a patient treated with tofacitinib. These receptors were taken from a human donor with alopecia areata.

V is TRBV7-9 and J is TRBJ1-3; 7 bases map to TRBD1. CDR3 length: 16 amino acids. V was clipped by 3 bases and J by 0 bases; unmatched bases: 5. The germline V gene encodes CDR1 SEHNR and CDR2 FQNEAQ (reference sequence). CDR3 nucleotide sequence: TGTGCCAGCAGCTTCGACAGGGAATTCTCTGGAAACACCATATATTTT. It encodes CASSFDREFSGNTIYF.

V is TRBV11-2 and J is TRBJ2-5; D may be TRBD2 (5 bases). CDR1 is SGHAT, CDR2 FQNNGV, per germline. The ends were cut back, 5 bases at V and 7 bases at J, with 14 bases in the middle. This CDR3 is built from 13 residues. The CDR3 loop reads CASSQDYSGTQYF. Here the CDR3 DNA reads TGTGCCAGCAGCCAAGACTACTCAGGGACCCAGTACTTC. Drawing the rest from reference TRBV11-2 and TRBJ2-5, the complete variable domain is EAGVAQSPRYKIIEKRQSVAFWCNPISGHATLYWYQQILGQGPKLLIQFQNNGVVDDSQLPKDRFSAERLKGVDSTLKIQPAKLEDSAVYLCASSQDYSGTQYFGPGTRLLVL.

The rearrangement links TRBV5-4 to TRBJ2-7, with a weak D call TRBD2 (6 bases). V lost 5 bases, J lost 6 bases, and 12 bases lay in between. The germline V gene has CDR1 SGHNT and CDR2 YYREEE (reference sequence). The CDR3 extends over 12 amino acids. The CDR3 nucleotides are TGTGCCAGCAGGGGACTGACGGGCGAGCAGTACTTC. The encoded protein is CASRGLTGEQYF.

J is TRBJ1-2 and V is TRBV27, with TRBD1 as a possible D gene (5 bases). V lost 7 bases, J lost 7 bases, and 22 bases lay in between. Germline V CDR1 and CDR2: MNHEY, SMNVEV (reference sequence). The CDR3 extends over 15 amino acids. The CDR3 sequence is CASTRRQGGLGGYTF. The CDR3 nucleotides are TGTGCCAGCACGCGGAGGCAGGGCGGCCTTGGTGGCTACACCTTC.

The J gene is TRBJ2-3, the V gene TRBV4-3; TRBD1 or TRBD2 may be the D gene (5 bases each). This CDR3 has 13 amino acids. The germline gives CDR1 LGHNA, CDR2 YSLEER. V was clipped by 5 bases and J by 6 bases, with 12 bases between them. The CDR3 sequence is CASSFSRGDTQYF. The CDR3 DNA follows: TGCGCCAGCAGCTTCTCCCGGGGCGATACGCAGTATTTT.

The rearrangement uses TRBV6-1 and TRBJ1-1, with D possibly being TRBD1 (5 bases). In germline, CDR1 is MNHNS, CDR2 SASEGT. This CDR3 comprises 15 residues. V was clipped by 10 bases and J by 6 bases, with 24 bases between them. The CDR3 nucleotides read TGTGCCATCAACCAAAGGGGTCGAACGGAACCTGAAGCTTTCTTT. Translating gives CAINQRGRTEPEAFF.

This clone has only a few counts. The V and J genes are TRBV9 and TRBJ2-1, with 7 bases that match TRBD2. Germline V gene data show CDR1 as SGDLS and CDR2 as YYNGEE. The CDR3 is made up of 14 amino acids. The trim removed 4 bases at V and 9 bases at J, leaving 10 bases unmatched. CDR3 nucleotide sequence: TGTGCCAGCAGCCCCCCCGGACTAGGGCTTGAGCAGTTCTTC. This encodes CASSPPGLGLEQFF.